The rows below give T cell receptor beta chains drawn from one sample of a study of blood T cell repertoires in COVID-19. Repertoires were generated with immunoSEQ multiplex PCR, while TCRdb's copy carries only in-frame clones and drops some. The data show more than 200,000 clones, over 75% seen once. Sample: peripheral blood. The receptors derive from a middle-aged man with COVID-19, enrolled during active disease. The CDR3 runs from the conserved cysteine through the conserved F or W. D genes are given only for firm matches. The size entry is marked missing in some rows and otherwise reads once, few, many or a size class.

TRBJ1-6,17,TRBV5-6,.,.,TGTGCCAGCAGCTTGGGCGTTCAGCGGGGCGCGTCCTCACCCCTCCACTTT,CASSLGVQRGASSPLHF
TRBJ1-2,18,TRBV9,.,.,TGTGCCAGCAGCGTAGAGGAGTCGATTGCTCAATTGGGCTATGGCTACACCTTC,CASSVEESIAQLGYGYTF
TRBJ1-2,13,TRBV29-1,TRBD1,once,TGCAGCGTTCATACCGGGACAGGGTATGGCTACACCTTC,CSVHTGTGYGYTF
TRBJ1-2,14,TRBV19,.,.,TGTGCCAGTAGTACCGCCGGGTTAGGCTATGGCTACACCTTC,CASSTAGLGYGYTF
TRBJ1-5,14,TRBV19,.,.,TGTGCCAGTAGTACCGCAGGGTATCAGCAGCCCCAGCATTTT,CASSTAGYQQPQHF
TRBJ1-5,15,TRBV7-2,TRBD1,once,TGTGCCAGCAGCTTGGGGACAGGGCCCCATCAGCCCCAGCATTTT,CASSLGTGPHQPQHF
TRBJ2-2,15,TRBV19,TRBD2,once,TGTGCCAGTAGTATACTAGCGGGGAACACCGGGGAGCTGTTTTTT,CASSILAGNTGELFF
TRBJ2-5,16,TRBV28,TRBD1,.,TGTGCCAGCAGTTTCGGACAGGGGGCGGCCGAAGAGACCCAGTACTTC,CASSFGQGAAEETQYF
TRBJ2-7,15,TRBV5-1,TRBD1,.,TGCGCCAGCAGCTTGGCCGGGCAGGGGGCCTTCGAGCAGTACTTC,CASSLAGQGAFEQYF
TRBJ1-1,14,TRBV6-5,.,.,TGTGCCAGCAGTTACTCGACACTGAACACTGAAGCTTTCTTT,CASSYSTLNTEAFF
TRBJ1-2,15,TRBV18,TRBD1,.,TGTGCCAGCTCACCCTCAGGGGGCGAGGGTTATGGCTACACCTTC,CASSPSGGEGYGYTF
TRBJ1-1,14,TRBV10-3,TRBD1,once,TGTGCCATCATGGGGGACAGAGATAACACTGAAGCTTTCTTT,CAIMGDRDNTEAFF
TRBJ2-5,14,TRBV24-1,TRBD2,.,TGTGCCACCAGTGATCCTAGCGGCGAAGAGACCCAGTACTTC,CATSDPSGEETQYF
TRBJ2-3,16,TRBV7-3,TRBD2,.,TGTGCCAGCAGCATCAAGGGACTACCCCGTACAGATACGCAGTATTTT,CASSIKGLPRTDTQYF
TRBJ2-2,12,TRBV7-9,.,.,TGTGCCAGCTTGGGGGGCACCGGGGAGCTGTTTTTT,CASLGGTGELFF
TRBJ2-7,14,TRBV28,TRBD1,.,TGTGCCACTTTCGACAGGGGTTCTTCCTACGAGCAGTACTTC,CATFDRGSSYEQYF
TRBJ2-1,14,TRBV9,.,.,TGTGCCAGCAGCCGGGACTTCAACATCAATGAGCAGTTCTTC,CASSRDFNINEQFF
TRBJ1-6,15,TRBV6-6,.,.,TGTGCCAGCAGCTCGGGAAGCTCCTATAATTCACCCCTCCACTTT,CASSSGSSYNSPLHF
TRBJ2-3,14,TRBV27,TRBD2,.,TGTGCCAGCAGTTTGACTAGCGTCGCAGATACGCAGTATTTT,CASSLTSVADTQYF
TRBJ1-6,16,TRBV10-3,.,.,TGTGCCATCAGCGCGAGTTTGGACGGGATGAATTCACCCCTCCACTTT,CAISASLDGMNSPLHF
TRBJ1-5,15,TRBV4-2,.,.,TGTGCCAGCAGCCAAGCAGGAACAGGGAATCAGCCCCAGCATTTT,CASSQAGTGNQPQHF
TRBJ1-5,14,TRBV6-5,.,.,TGTGCCAGCAGCGGGGGGTTTAGCAATCAGCCCCAGCATTTT,CASSGGFSNQPQHF
TRBJ2-1,17,TRBV20-1,TRBD2,.,TGCAGTGCTAGTAGACTAGCGGGGAAAAGCTCCTACAATGAGCAGTTCTTC,CSASRLAGKSSYNEQFF
TRBJ1-1,14,TRBV10-3,TRBD1,.,TGTGCCATCAGCCTCGGGACAGGGTTGGCTGAAGCTTTCTTT,CAISLGTGLAEAFF
TRBJ2-3,14,TRBV5-1,.,.,TGCGCCAGCAGCTTGGGGGACACTAAAGATACGCAGTATTTT,CASSLGDTKDTQYF
TRBJ1-6,14,TRBV5-6,.,.,TGTGCCAGCAGCTTGTCGTCGGGAAATTCACCCCTCCACTTT,CASSLSSGNSPLHF
TRBJ1-2,16,TRBV6-6,TRBD1,.,TGTGCCAGCAGTTCTGCCAGGGGGGTACCAAACTATGGCTACACCTTC,CASSSARGVPNYGYTF
TRBJ2-3,13,TRBV27,.,once,TGTGCCAGCAGTTTACTTACAGCAGATACGCAGTATTTT,CASSLLTADTQYF